This entry concerns a single TCR beta chain. The CDR3 totals 14 residues. Germline values: CDR1 SGHRS, CDR2 YFSETQ. V trimming: 0 bases; J trimming: 5 bases; junction bases outside the gene matches: 4. As originally analysed: Using reference gene primer amplification, nucleated cell counts were estimated. Only in-frame clones appear in the TCRdb table, and some are missing; sequencing was by immunoSEQ multiplex PCR. The DNA was the basis for D and trimming; V, J and clone size are from that table. Of about 200,000 clones in the sample, 88% are singletons; the top ten hold around 1.5%. This entry comes from a study of blood T cell repertoires in COVID-19. Study context: From the United States, Italy and Spain came samples of acute and convalescent COVID-19. The cDNA or gDNA used as material had been derived from T cells, B-cell-depleted T cells, or PBMCs.

The sequence came from a young man with active or convalescent COVID-19. Sequenced material: peripheral blood. V is TRBV5-1 and J is TRBJ1-1; 7 nucleotides agree with TRBD1. Written as DNA, the CDR3 is TGCGCCAGCAGCTTGGGACAGGGAAGGACTGAAGCTTTCTTT. It translates to CASSLGQGRTEAFF. The full variable domain, completed using reference TRBV5-1 and TRBJ1-1, is KAGVTQTPRYLIKTRGQQVTLSCSPISGHRSVSWYQQTPGQGLQFLFEYFSETQRNKGNFPGRFSGRQFSNSRSEMNVSTLELGDSALYLCASSLGQGRTEAFFGQGTRLTVV.